The subject of this entry is one T cell receptor (beta chain). No cognate antigen has been identified for it. No much larger clone exists at a distance of one base, and base qualities are not known. CDR1 is given as SGHTA and CDR2 as FQGNSA, both from the germline V gene. Trimming removed 5 bases from V and 0 bases from J, leaving 11 bases between the germline ends. CDR3 length: 14 amino acids, cysteine to phenylalanine. The DNA shown is the 42-base CDR3, in frame from base 1. The data belong to a study of cytomegalovirus exposure and HLA in healthy donors listed by TCRdb under 2017. Looking at the study overall: According to an earlier analysis of a few hundred of the donors, 150 million to 200 million T cells yielded 90 million to 130 million unique TCR beta sequences and approximately 300 Gb of sequence data. In an earlier analysis of roughly 540 of the donors, high-throughput TCR beta sequencing was used to judge whether each TCR beta V gene segment behaved as functional or pseudogenic. Every discovery cohort repertoire had been produced on one sequencing platform. Across some 400 genotyped donors of the cohort, an average of roughly 230,000 unique TCR beta nucleotide sequences per donor were sequenced, and 15% to 20% of those sequences were non-productive. Donor age, sex, ethnicity and CMV serostatus were compiled together with the repertoire data. A later genetic analysis used genome-wide SNP genotypes for about 55% of the 666 donors, treating that subset as a discovery cohort. An early release covering approximately 600 HLA-typed donors comprised about 310 gigabases of sequencing data and around 86 million unique TCR sequences. Along with the roughly 700-subject first cohort, a separate validation cohort of roughly 110 different subjects was used. In the later analysis, no new phenotypic data were used to find candidate immune exposures; instead, reliance was placed on TCR beta sequences and their occurrence across donors. Of the roughly 400 genotyped donors, over 70% fell in the genetic ancestry cluster associated with self-reported Caucasian donors. HLA typing covered class I and class II loci at four-digit resolution. Because of strong linkage in the cohort, a few DR-DQ haplotypes were treated as single units for association and clustering. The study profiled the T cell repertoires of under 850 subjects by immunosequencing and related them to cytomegalovirus serostatus. To study patterns of TCR occurrence, a later analysis re-analyzed previously published TCR beta repertoires from hundreds of donors and added high-resolution HLA genotyping. The study aimed to test whether cataloging public T cell receptors could reveal signatures of past pathogen exposure. To predict cytomegalovirus infection status, the study brought together high-throughput TCR immunosequencing, statistical association of individual TCRs with disease status, and machine learning. The number of donors typed differed by locus, with 629-630 for A, B, C, DRB1 and DQB1, more than 500 for DQA1, over 600 for DPA1, and 400 to 490 for DPB1.

Libraries came from the immunoSEQ multiplex PCR assay. For the multiplex PCR, a mixture combining 60 forward primers for TCR Vbeta segments and 13 reverse primers for TCR Jbeta segments was used. The CDR3 region of rearranged TCR beta genes was amplified from genomic DNA by a multiplex PCR assay. The Illumina HiSeq System was used to sequence the amplified TCR beta libraries as 87-base-pair reads. The study's own analysis went as follows. Across the 670 or so repertoires, a later analysis counted 78 million or so unique TCR beta chains, around 11 million of which were shared by at least two donors. Raw reads were error-corrected and collapsed into unique sequences with a nearest-neighbor algorithm that merged closely related sequences to remove PCR and sequencing errors. To assign V, D and J gene segments, CDR3 sequences were aligned to IMGT reference sequences. Each retained sequence needed at least a six-nucleotide match to both a V gene segment and a J gene segment. Rearrangements were called productive when the CDR3 lacked stop codons and stayed in frame with V and J; all others were non-productive. CDR3 was defined by IMGT convention, running from the second conserved V-encoded cysteine to the conserved J-encoded phenylalanine. Sequences without an unambiguous match to a single V gene segment were excluded from the earlier analysis of 450 to 750 of the donors. In an earlier analysis of a few hundred of the donors, a V segment was called functional when productive rearrangements were above 56.7%, and segregating when the standard deviation between donors exceeded 5%. A statistical classification framework was developed to diagnose cytomegalovirus status using the catalog of TCR beta chain sequences. A later analysis assigned V and J genes by comparing TCR nucleotide sequences with IMGT/GENE-DB human TR gene sequences. A later analysis assigned CDR3 sequences and most-parsimonious VDJ recombination scenarios with the TCRdist pipeline. In a later analysis, each TCR beta chain was defined by its CDR3 amino acid sequence together with its V-gene family, and reads lacking a unique V-gene family were excluded. In a later analysis, fewer than 600 highly shared, low-generation-probability nucleotide sequences were removed to address suspected cross-contamination and a sequencing artifact. In a later analysis, a clonal expansion index for each public chain was calculated from normalized within-repertoire ranks of inferred template counts. In a later analysis, generation probabilities were computed with a VDJ recombination model fitted to out-of-frame rearrangements, and the resulting probabilities were checked against IGoR. In a later analysis, TCR-TCR, TCR-HLA and TCR-CMV co-occurrence was scored with hypergeometric tests, and a repertoire-size bias correction was applied to TCR pairs. A later analysis estimated false discovery rates by permuting HLA or CMV assignments 20 times. In a later analysis, co-occurring TCRs were grouped with DBSCAN, and TCRdist sequence similarity was added when clustering was performed within HLA-allele-positive subsets. Co-occurrence clustering excluded repertoires with fewer than 30,000 or more than 120,000 public chains, plus five with anomalous nucleotide sharing. Drawn from immuneACCESS, this table holds only the in-frame rearrangements with V and J called that TCRdb kept. Clones are partly lost; checked studies trace under half to an unresolved V gene and leave the rest unexplained. V and J calls and clone size are as listed in that table; D and trimming were resolved from the DNA. The sample yields around 100,000 clones; roughly 85% were counted once. Of the sample, 3.1% falls within the top ten clones.

In total, 500 to 700 healthy bone marrow donors made up the cohort. At the time of sampling, all cohort members were nominally healthy, though unrecorded immune exposures were likely present. The donor tested CMV seronegative, placing the donor among the roughly 340 seronegative members of the cohort. A peripheral blood sample was collected from each donor, and TCR beta sequencing was performed on peripheral blood mononuclear cells. Genomic DNA was extracted from the blood cell samples with the Qiagen DNeasy Blood Extraction Kit. Beyond this particular receptor, the publication reports: A further reported finding was that TCR beta sequences accurately predicted the HLA-A and HLA-B alleles for most subjects in the first cohort. A later analysis reported that several top co-occurrence clusters appeared linked to parvovirus B19, influenza, CMV and Epstein-Barr virus. In a later analysis, TCR association rates were found to vary across HLA loci, with the most associated TCRs seen for DRB1 alleles and the fewest for HLA-C alleles. Strong co-occurrence of HLA alleles, especially DR and DQ, made assigning TCR associations to individual alleles difficult. Presence/absence analyses assumed roughly uniform sequencing depth across donors, an assumption that may not hold. The sequencing pipeline was judged likely to have produced a cluster of highly shared sequence variants as a technical artifact. Because HLA typing was missing for some donors at each locus, association tests included only the typed subset. A later analysis found that most CMV-associated TCR beta chains appeared HLA-restricted, with HLA associations seemingly driven largely by CMV exposure. According to the authors, the approach could potentially be generalized to other disease states and immunological phenotypes. While some public TCRs were present in many individuals, most TCR sequences turned up only very rarely across donors. Compared with equally common non-associated chains, HLA-associated TCR beta chains in a later analysis were more clonally expanded and had lower generation probabilities. An association between a missense DCLRE1C variant and V-gene and J-gene trimming of TCR beta chains was found in a later genetic analysis and replicated in an independent cohort. Some IMGT-functional V segments, including TRBV6-2 and TRBV6-3, could not be distinguished by the 87-base-pair reads and were therefore excluded. For the cohort, immune exposure information was limited to CMV serostatus. In vitro tests confirmed that a few of the cytomegalovirus-associated TCR beta chains recognize cytomegalovirus antigens. The study listed 150 to 200 TCR beta chains as associated with cytomegalovirus. In an earlier analysis of fewer than 750 of the donors, most TCR beta V segments were observed in productive rearrangements about 90% or about 30% of the time, broadly matching IMGT annotations. Seventeen rarely observed V segments, including chromosome 9 orphons, were excluded from the earlier analysis of almost 600 of the donors because counts were too low. Correlated functional status among segregating V segments might reflect linkage disequilibrium, but an unknown experimental factor could not be ruled out. A later analysis associated 17,000 or so TCR beta sequences with specific HLA alleles at a false discovery rate of 0.05. In this cohort, only TCR beta chains were sequenced, and detectable features were limited by the absence of alpha or paired-chain data. In a later genetic analysis, fewer N-insertions in productive TCRs were reported among donors in an Asian-associated ancestry cluster than the roughly 700-donor mean. Cytomegalovirus status was reported to be diagnosed by the classifier with high specificity and sensitivity in both the original and validation cohorts.

The sample was PBMCs. The TCR comes from a woman between 40 and 50 years old in good health and CMV-seronegative. The rearranged chain carries TRBV7-2 and TRBJ2-7, with a tentative D gene TRBD2 over 6 matching bases. The bases read TGTGCCAGCAGCCCGACTAGAAGCTCCTACGAGCAGTACTTC. It encodes CASSPTRSSYEQYF.